This TCR beta chain was captured in a study of T cell repertoires in cytomegalovirus infection (dated by TCRdb to the late 2010s). General notes on the study: Donor HLA type was relevant to the analysis, as public TCR beta signatures indicated carriage of CMV infection together with the matching HLA type. Here is what the overall study found, with its caveats: The ex vivo response was dominated by HLA-C-restricted CMV-specific TCR beta clonotypes, and the single most frequent clonotype in two of eight donors was supplied by these HLA-C-restricted clonotypes. In both this cohort and an independent roughly 350-donor cohort, the cumulative frequency of public TCR beta family members distinguished carriers of CMV infection plus the relevant HLA type.

CDR1 and CDR2 were assigned from the germline V gene as MNHEY and SVGAGI. Trimming takes 4 bases from V and 3 bases from J, and the germline ends sit 12 bases apart. The cysteine opens and the phenylalanine closes a CDR3 of 14 amino acids. Left in the record is the CDR3 DNA by itself, 42 bases read in frame from the first base. A few counts support this clonotype. The antigen this receptor binds is unknown. Nothing much larger sits one base from this clone, and base qualities are not available. Sequenced on an Illumina HiSeq 1500. TCRdb itself trimmed the public reads at Q25 with fastp, ran MiXCR and retained productive beta chains. When rows share a CDR3 protein, they turn into one entry using the most common DNA and genes. This sample is represented by around 450,000 distinct CDR3 sequences; approximately 31% of them were singletons. The ten largest clones capture approximately 14% of the sample.

The TCR was taken from a human donor in good health (CMV status not recorded). Some clones in this sample may be carry-over from other donors' samples. Sequencing was done on a sample of PBMCs. The chain couples TRBV6-5 to TRBJ1-2; TRBD1 might be the D gene, on 6 matching bases. The CDR3 protein is CASSSSDSYYGYTF. In nucleotide form, the sequence is TGTGCCAGCAGTTCCTCGGACAGTTACTATGGCTACACCTTC.